One and the same sample provided the 7 T cell receptor beta chains below, sequenced in a study of blood T cell repertoires in COVID-19. Sequencing was performed with immunoSEQ multiplex PCR; in TCRdb, only in-frame clones are kept and a portion is missing. This sample yields more than 130,000 clones, of which 84% are seen a single time; approximately 9.5% belongs to the top ten. Input material: peripheral blood. The receptors originated from a woman aged 80 or over in a cohort sampled during active or convalescent COVID-19.

The rearrangement joins TRBV2 to TRBJ2-3; no clear D gene. Germline-derived CDR1 and CDR2 are SNHLY and FYNNEI. V shed 3 bases and J shed 0 bases, with 7 bases lying between them. This CDR3 contains 14 residues. The CDR3 protein is CASSDEVSTDTQYF. As DNA, the CDR3 is TGTGCCAGCAGTGACGAGGTCAGCACAGATACGCAGTATTTT. Drawing the rest from reference TRBV2 and TRBJ2-3, the complete variable domain is EPEVTQTPSHQVTQMGQEVILRCVPISNHLYFYWYRQILGQKVEFLVSFYNNEISEKSEIFDDQFSVERPDGSNFTLKIRSTKLEDSAMYFCASSDEVSTDTQYFGPGTRLTVL.

The J gene is TRBJ1-1, the V gene TRBV18; 11 bases match TRBD1. J lost 7 bases, V lost 3 bases, and 7 bases had no gene match. CDR1 KGHSH and CDR2 LQKENI come from the germline V gene. CDR3 length: 15 residues. DNA for the CDR3: TGTGCCAGCTCACCCGGACAGGGGGCGCGCGATGAAGCTTTCTTT. This sequence encodes CASSPGQGARDEAFF.

This sequence joins TRBV23-1 and TRBJ1-4; 8 nucleotides line up with TRBD1. TRBV23-1 belongs to the ORF category, with a function that is uncertain. Trimming cost V 1 base and J 4 bases; bases outside gene matches: 5. This CDR3 is built from 16 residues. The CDR3 sequence: CASSQFSGQGNEKLFF. CDR3 in DNA: TGCGCCAGCAGTCAATTCAGTGGACAGGGTAATGAAAAACTGTTTTTT.

This chain's CDR3 is CASSYGTSGGTDTQYF. The CDR3 DNA reads as TGTGCCAGCAGTTACGGGACTAGCGGGGGCACAGATACGCAGTATTTT. The V gene is TRBV6-2 or TRBV6-3, the J gene TRBJ2-3; 13 positions agree with TRBD2. The CDR3 is made up of 16 amino acids. The trim removed 2 bases at V and 1 base at J, leaving 0 bases unmatched. Germline CDR1 and CDR2: MNHEY and SVGEGT.

The rearrangement joins TRBV11-2 to TRBJ1-2; D remains unclear. The ends were cut back, 3 bases at V and 7 bases at J, with 15 bases in the middle. CDR1 and CDR2 (germline): SGHAT, FQNNGV. The CDR3 covers 14 residues. The CDR3 sequence is CASSLIGGGGGYTF. The CDR3 nucleotides read TGTGCCAGCAGCTTGATCGGAGGAGGAGGTGGCTACACCTTC.

This clone has just one count. This chain uses TRBV24-1 with TRBJ2-2; D may be TRBD1 (5 bases). There are 15 residues in the CDR3. V was trimmed by 2 bases and J by 15 bases, leaving 21 bases between them. The germline V gene encodes CDR1 KGHDR and CDR2 SFDVKD. The CDR3 DNA is TGTGCCACCAGTGATTCTTGGTCGCGAGGACAAACGTTGTTTTTT. Translation: CATSDSWSRGQTLFF.

This CDR3 reads CASSSGGWAKNYGYTF. Here the CDR3 DNA reads TGTGCCAGTAGTAGTGGTGGTTGGGCCAAGAACTATGGCTACACCTTC. V gene TRBV19 combines with J gene TRBJ1-2; D gene unclear. Germline-derived CDR1 and CDR2 are LNHDA and SQIVND (reference sequence). V was clipped by 4 bases and J by 2 bases, with 17 bases between them. The CDR3 totals 16 residues.